Each of the 2 T cell receptor beta chains below was sequenced from the same sample in a study of glioma-infiltrating T cells after dendritic cell vaccination. Produced via immunoSEQ multiplex PCR; TCRdb's table is partial and in-frame only. The repertoire includes roughly 83,000 clones, approximately 84% of them detected once, and approximately 15% sits in the top ten. The sample was blood, taken before dendritic cell vaccination. These receptors all come from a human donor with glioblastoma.

CDR3 DNA sequence: TGTGCCAGCAACCACTCACCGGGAGATACGCAGTATTTT. This codes for CASNHSPGDTQYF. The chain couples TRBV7-9 to TRBJ2-3, with D hard to call. Trimming stripped 7 bases from V and 5 bases from J, with 13 bases between. Per the germline V gene, CDR1 is SEHNR and CDR2 is FQNEAQ (reference sequence). The CDR3 has 13 residues. Filled out from reference TRBV7-9 and TRBJ2-3, the complete variable domain reads DTGVSQNPRHKITKRGQNVTFRCDPISEHNRLYWYRQTLGQGPEFLTYFQNEAQLEKSRLLSDRFSAERPKGSFSTLEIQRTEQGDSAMYLCASNHSPGDTQYFGPGTRLTVL.

This chain connects TRBV10-3 to TRBJ1-5; the match to TRBD1 covers 9 bases. The CDR3 runs 18 residues. V dropped 0 bases and J dropped 1; count of bases not matched to a gene: 7. Germline V gene sequence: CDR1 ENHRY, CDR2 SYGVKD. In DNA form, the CDR3 reads TGTGCCATCAGTGAGTCGGGACAGGGACCTTCGAGCAATCAGCCCCAGCATTTT. Translation: CAISESGQGPSSNQPQHF.